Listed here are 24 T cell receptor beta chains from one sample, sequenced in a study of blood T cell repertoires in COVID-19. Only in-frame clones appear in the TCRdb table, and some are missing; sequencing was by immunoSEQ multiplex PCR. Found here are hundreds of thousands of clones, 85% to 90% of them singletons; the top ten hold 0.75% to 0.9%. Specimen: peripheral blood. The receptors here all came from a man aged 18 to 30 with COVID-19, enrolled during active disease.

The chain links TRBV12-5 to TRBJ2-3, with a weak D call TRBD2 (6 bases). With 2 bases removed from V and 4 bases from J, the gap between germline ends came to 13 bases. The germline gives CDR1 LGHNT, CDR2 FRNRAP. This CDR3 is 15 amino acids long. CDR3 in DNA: TGTGCTAGTGGTTTGCCGACTAGAGTCTCAGATACGCAGTATTTT. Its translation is CASGLPTRVSDTQYF.

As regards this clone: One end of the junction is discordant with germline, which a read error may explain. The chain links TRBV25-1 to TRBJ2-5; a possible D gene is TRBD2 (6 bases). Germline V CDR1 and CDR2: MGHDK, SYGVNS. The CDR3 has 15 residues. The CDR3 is CASSDPRGIREAQYF. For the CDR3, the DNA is TGTGCCAGCAGTGACCCCCGGGGGATAAGAGAGGCCCAGTACTTC. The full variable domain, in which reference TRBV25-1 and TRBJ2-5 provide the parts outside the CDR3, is EADIYQTPRYLVIGTGKKITLECSQTMGHDKMYWYQQDPGMELHLIHYSYGVNSTEKGDLSSESTVSRIRTEHFPLTLESARPSHTSQYLCASSDPRGIREAQYFGPGTRLLVL.

The CDR3: CASSRGTLLAKNIQYF. In DNA, the CDR3 is TGTGCCAGCAGCCGAGGGACACTCCTAGCCAAAAACATTCAGTACTTC. The V gene is TRBV16, the J gene TRBJ2-4; a possible D gene is TRBD1 (6 bases). V was pared by 4 bases and J by 0 bases, with 13 bases between. The CDR3 runs 16 residues. Germline V lookup: CDR1 KGHSY, CDR2 FQNENV.

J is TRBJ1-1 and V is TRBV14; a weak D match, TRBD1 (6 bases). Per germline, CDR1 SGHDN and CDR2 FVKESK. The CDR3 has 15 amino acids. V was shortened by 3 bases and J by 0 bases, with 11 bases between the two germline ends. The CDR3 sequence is CASSQDSGLNTEAFF. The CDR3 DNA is TGTGCCAGCAGCCAGGACAGTGGTTTGAACACTGAAGCTTTCTTT. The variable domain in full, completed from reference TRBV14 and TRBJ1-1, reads EAGVTQFPSHSVIEKGQTVTLRCDPISGHDNLYWYRRVMGKEIKFLLHFVKESKQDESGMPNNRFLAERTGGTYSTLKVQPAELEDSGVYFCASSQDSGLNTEAFFGQGTRLTVV.

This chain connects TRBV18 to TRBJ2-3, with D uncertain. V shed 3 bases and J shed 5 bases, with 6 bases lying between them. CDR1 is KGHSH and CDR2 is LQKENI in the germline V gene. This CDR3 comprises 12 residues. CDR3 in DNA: TGTGCCAGCTCACCCCCGGGAGATACGCAGTATTTT. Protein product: CASSPPGDTQYF.

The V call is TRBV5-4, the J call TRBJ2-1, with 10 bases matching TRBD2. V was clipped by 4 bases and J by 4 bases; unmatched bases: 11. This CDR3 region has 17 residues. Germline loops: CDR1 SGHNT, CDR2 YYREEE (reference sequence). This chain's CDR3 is CASSILKLAGVYNEQFF. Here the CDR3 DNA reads TGTGCCAGCAGCATCTTAAAGCTAGCGGGGGTATACAATGAGCAGTTCTTC.

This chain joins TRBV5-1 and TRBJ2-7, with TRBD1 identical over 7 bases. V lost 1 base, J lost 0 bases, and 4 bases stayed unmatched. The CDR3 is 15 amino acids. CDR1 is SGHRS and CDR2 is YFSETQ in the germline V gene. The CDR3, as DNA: TGCGCCAGCAGCTTGACCGGGACAGCCTCCTACGAGCAGTACTTC. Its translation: CASSLTGTASYEQYF.

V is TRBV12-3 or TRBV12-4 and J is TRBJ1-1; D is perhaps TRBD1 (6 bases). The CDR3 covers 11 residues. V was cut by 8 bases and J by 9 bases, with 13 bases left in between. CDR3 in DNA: TGTGCCAGCGGGGGGGGCGGTAAAGCTTTCTTT. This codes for CASGGGGKAFF.

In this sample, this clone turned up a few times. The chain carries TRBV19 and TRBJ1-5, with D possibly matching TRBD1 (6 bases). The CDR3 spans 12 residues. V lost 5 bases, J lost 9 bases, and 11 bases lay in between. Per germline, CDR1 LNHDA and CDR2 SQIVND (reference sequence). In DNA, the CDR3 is TGTGCCAGTAGTGAGGGGGAGTCGCCCCAGCATTTT. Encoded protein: CASSEGESPQHF.

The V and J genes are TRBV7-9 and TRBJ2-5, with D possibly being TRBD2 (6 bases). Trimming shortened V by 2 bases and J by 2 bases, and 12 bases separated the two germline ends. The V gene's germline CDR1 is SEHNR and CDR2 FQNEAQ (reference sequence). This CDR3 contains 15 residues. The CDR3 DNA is TGTGCCAGCAGCTTACATCTACGGGGGCAAGAGACCCAGTACTTC. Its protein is CASSLHLRGQETQYF.

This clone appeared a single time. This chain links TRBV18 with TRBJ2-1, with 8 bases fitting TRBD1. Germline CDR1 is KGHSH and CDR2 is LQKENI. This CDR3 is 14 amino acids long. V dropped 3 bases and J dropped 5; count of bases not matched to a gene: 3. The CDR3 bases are TGTGCCAGCTCACCCGGGACAGGTGACAATGAGCAGTTCTTC. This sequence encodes CASSPGTGDNEQFF.

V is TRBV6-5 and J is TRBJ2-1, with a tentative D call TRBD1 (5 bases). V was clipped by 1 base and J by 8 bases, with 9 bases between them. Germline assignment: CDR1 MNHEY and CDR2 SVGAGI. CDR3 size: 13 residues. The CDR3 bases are TGTGCCAGCAGTTACTGGCAGGGCCATGAGCAGTTCTTC. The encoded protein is CASSYWQGHEQFF.

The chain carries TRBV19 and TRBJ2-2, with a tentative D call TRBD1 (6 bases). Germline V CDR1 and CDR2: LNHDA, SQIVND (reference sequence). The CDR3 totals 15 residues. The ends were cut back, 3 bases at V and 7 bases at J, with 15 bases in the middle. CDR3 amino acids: CASSMSLQGYGELFF. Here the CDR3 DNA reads TGTGCCAGTAGTATGAGTCTACAGGGTTACGGGGAGCTGTTTTTT. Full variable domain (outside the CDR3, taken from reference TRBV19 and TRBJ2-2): DGGITQSPKYLFRKEGQNVTLSCEQNLNHDAMYWYRQDPGQGLRLIYYSQIVNDFQKGDIAEGYSVSREKKESFPLTVTSAQKNPTAFYLCASSMSLQGYGELFFGEGSRLTVL.

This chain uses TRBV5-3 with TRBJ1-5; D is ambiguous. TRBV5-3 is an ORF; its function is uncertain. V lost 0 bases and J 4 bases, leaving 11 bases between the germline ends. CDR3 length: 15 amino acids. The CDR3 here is CARSLVVRGNQPQHF. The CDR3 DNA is TGTGCCAGAAGCTTGGTCGTGCGGGGAAATCAGCCCCAGCATTTT.

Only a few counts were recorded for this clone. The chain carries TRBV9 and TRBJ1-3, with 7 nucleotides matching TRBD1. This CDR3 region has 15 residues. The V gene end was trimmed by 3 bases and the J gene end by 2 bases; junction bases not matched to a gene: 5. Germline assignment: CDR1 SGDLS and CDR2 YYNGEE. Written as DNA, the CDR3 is TGTGCCAGCAGCGCAAGAACAGGGGCTGGAAACACCATATATTTT. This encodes CASSARTGAGNTIYF. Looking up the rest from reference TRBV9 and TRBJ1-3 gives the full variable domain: DSGVTQTPKHLITATGQRVTLRCSPRSGDLSVYWYQQSLDQGLQFLIQYYNGEERAKGNILERFSAQQFPDLHSELNLSSLELGDSALYFCASSARTGAGNTIYFGEGSWLTVV.

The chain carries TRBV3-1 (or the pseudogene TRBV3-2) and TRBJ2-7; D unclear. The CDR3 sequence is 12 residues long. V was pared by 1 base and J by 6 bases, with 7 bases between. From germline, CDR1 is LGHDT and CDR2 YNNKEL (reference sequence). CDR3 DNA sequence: TGTGCCAGCAGCCAAGTTCTCGGCGAGCAGTACTTC. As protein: CASSQVLGEQYF.

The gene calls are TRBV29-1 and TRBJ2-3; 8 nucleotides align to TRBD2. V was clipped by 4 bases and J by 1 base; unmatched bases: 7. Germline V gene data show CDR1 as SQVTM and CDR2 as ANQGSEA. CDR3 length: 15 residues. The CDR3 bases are TGCAGCGTTGTCTGGCGGGGGGACCGCACAGATACGCAGTATTTT. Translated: CSVVWRGDRTDTQYF.

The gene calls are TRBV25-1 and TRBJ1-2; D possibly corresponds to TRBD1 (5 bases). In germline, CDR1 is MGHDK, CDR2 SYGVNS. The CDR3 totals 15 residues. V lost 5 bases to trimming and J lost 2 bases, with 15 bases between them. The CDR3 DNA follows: TGTGCCAGCAGTAGGGGCGGAATTGGGAACTATGGCTACACCTTC. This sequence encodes CASSRGGIGNYGYTF.

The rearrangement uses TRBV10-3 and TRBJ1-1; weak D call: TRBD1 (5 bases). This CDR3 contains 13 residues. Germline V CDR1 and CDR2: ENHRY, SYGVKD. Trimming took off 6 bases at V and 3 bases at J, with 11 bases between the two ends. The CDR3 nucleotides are TGTGCCATCAGGGCGGGGGAGGACACTGAAGCTTTCTTT. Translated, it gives CAIRAGEDTEAFF.

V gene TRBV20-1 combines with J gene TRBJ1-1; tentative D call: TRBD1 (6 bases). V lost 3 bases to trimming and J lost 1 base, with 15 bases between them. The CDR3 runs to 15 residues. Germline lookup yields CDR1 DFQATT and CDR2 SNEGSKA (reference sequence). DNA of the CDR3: TGCAGTGCTAGTGGGGGCCAAACCGGGAACACTGAAGCTTTCTTT. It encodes CSASGGQTGNTEAFF.

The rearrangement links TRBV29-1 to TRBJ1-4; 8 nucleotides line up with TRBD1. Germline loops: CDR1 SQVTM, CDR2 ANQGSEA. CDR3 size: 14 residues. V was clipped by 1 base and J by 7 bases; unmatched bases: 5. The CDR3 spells CSVEVDRESEKLFF. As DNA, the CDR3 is TGCAGCGTTGAAGTGGACAGGGAAAGTGAAAAACTGTTTTTT.

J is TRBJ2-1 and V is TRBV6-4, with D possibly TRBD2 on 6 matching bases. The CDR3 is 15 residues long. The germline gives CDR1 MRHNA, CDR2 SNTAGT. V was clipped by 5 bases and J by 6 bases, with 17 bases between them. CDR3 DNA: TGTGCCAGCAGTACCCGGGGCGGGGCCCTCAATGAGCAGTTCTTC. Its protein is CASSTRGGALNEQFF.

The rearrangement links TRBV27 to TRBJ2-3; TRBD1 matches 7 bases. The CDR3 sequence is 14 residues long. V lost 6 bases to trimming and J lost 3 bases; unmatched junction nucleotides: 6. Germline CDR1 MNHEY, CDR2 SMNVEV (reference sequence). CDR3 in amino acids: CASRTGFGTDTQYF. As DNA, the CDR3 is TGTGCCAGCAGGACAGGGTTCGGTACAGATACGCAGTATTTT.

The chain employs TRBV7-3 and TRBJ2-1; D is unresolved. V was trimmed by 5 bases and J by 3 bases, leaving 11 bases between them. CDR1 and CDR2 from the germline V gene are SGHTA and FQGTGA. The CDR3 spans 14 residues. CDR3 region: CASSLSGGYNEQFF. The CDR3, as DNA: TGTGCCAGCAGCCTGAGTGGTGGCTACAATGAGCAGTTCTTC.